The 2 T cell receptor beta chains given below trace back to one sample, sequenced in a study of CD8+ T cells in alopecia areata. Extracted from the samples, RNA was reverse transcribed into cDNA to serve as the sequencing template. Only in-frame clones appear in the TCRdb table, and some are missing; sequencing was by immunoSEQ multiplex PCR. This table holds over 110,000 clones, 40% to 55% found once. The sample was CD4+ T cells sorted from blood, taken at week 0. The source is a human donor with alopecia areata.

V is TRBV15 and J is TRBJ2-2; D perhaps matches TRBD2 (6 bases). This CDR3 has 15 residues. V was pared by 0 bases and J by 4 bases, with 9 bases between. Germline V gene data show CDR1 as LNHNV and CDR2 as YYDKDF (reference sequence). The CDR3 DNA reads as TGTGCCACCAGCAGAGACCTGGGGGGCACCGGGGAGCTGTTTTTT. This gives the protein CATSRDLGGTGELFF.

The J gene is TRBJ2-6, the V gene TRBV5-1, with 12 positions matching TRBD1. This CDR3 spans 19 amino acids. Germline V gene lookup returns CDR1 SGHRS and CDR2 YFSETQ. V shed 5 bases, J shed 2 bases, and the junction held 11 bases outside the gene matches. The CDR3 loop reads CASRLITGTGGTGANVLTF. The CDR3 nucleotides are TGCGCCAGCAGACTAATCACCGGGACAGGGGGCACTGGGGCCAACGTCCTGACTTTC.